This TCR beta chain was documented in a study of T-cell memory formation after mild COVID-19. Looking at the study overall: The TCR clusters were mostly specific to one donor.

This clonotype occurred many times. Its cognate antigen is unknown. Findings and limits, study-wide: Chiefly within CM and EM were the contracting CD4+ clones; CD8+ ones were within EMRA. Day 15 to 85 contractors were CD4/CD8 balanced; later expanders leaned CD4+.

TCRdb analysed the 5' RACE reads with MiXCR anew, one entry per CDR3 protein. Found here are about 320,000 distinct CDR3 sequences, approximately 14% of them singletons; the top ten hold 21%. Material for sequencing was PBMCs or a T cell subset sorted from them (not recorded which). The receptor was derived from a man aged 18-30 years who had mild COVID-19 (a few samples of this study predate the infection). Cell type and time point are not known.

The CDR3 loop is CSVAGVFTDTQYF. The CDR3 DNA reads as TGCAGCGTAGCAGGGGTTTTTACAGATACGCAGTATTTT. The chain employs TRBV29-1 and TRBJ2-3, with TRBD1 as a possible D gene (6 bases). Germline CDR1 reads SQVTM; CDR2 reads ANQGSEA. CDR3 length: 13 amino acids. The V end lost 6 bases, the J end lost 3 bases, and 13 bases lay between the germline ends.